The sequence of this T cell receptor (beta chain) was determined in a study of blood T cell repertoires in COVID-19. Study background: Donors in the United States, Italy and Spain gave samples during acute or convalescent COVID-19. The cDNA or gDNA used as material had been derived from T cells, B-cell-depleted T cells, or PBMCs.

The CDR3 is 11 residues long. The V gene's germline CDR1 is SGHKS and CDR2 YYEKEE (reference sequence). The V end lost 4 bases, the J end lost 9 bases, and 10 bases lay between the germline ends. In the original workflow: Reference gene primer amplification yielded estimated nucleated cell counts. The assay was immunoSEQ multiplex PCR, and TCRdb's table has in-frame clones only and misses some. That table is the source of V, J and clone size, and D and trimming were worked out from the DNA. The table shows approximately 100,000 clones, with roughly four fifths occurring only once. Material for sequencing was peripheral blood. The chain links TRBV5-5 to TRBJ1-2; D is uncertain. This TCR was recovered from a human donor in a cohort sampled during active COVID-19. The CDR3 sequence: CASSLSVSYTF. The CDR3 DNA follows: TGTGCCAGCAGCCTGTCAGTGAGCTACACCTTC.